A single sample is the source of the 15 T cell receptor beta chains below, sequenced in a study of T cell responses to AZD1222 COVID-19 vaccine. Some clones are missing from TCRdb's copy, which holds only in-frame ones; the method was immunoSEQ multiplex PCR. The data show roughly 130,000 clones, 91% seen once. Sample: peripheral blood, taken on day 0 of AZD1222 vaccination. The source of these receptors is an adult in good health.

The V and J genes are TRBV10-1 and TRBJ2-3; D remains unclear. Germline V CDR1 and CDR2: WNHNN, SYGVQD (reference sequence). The CDR3 consists of 14 residues. Trimming cost V 1 base and J 1 base, with 6 bases left between them. CDR3 bases: TGCGCCAGCAGTGAGTTGGACCGCACAGATACGCAGTATTTT. It encodes CASSELDRTDTQYF.

This sequence joins TRBV19 and TRBJ1-1; D call uncertain. V was shortened by 6 bases and J by 6 bases, with 11 bases between the two germline ends. In germline, CDR1 is LNHDA, CDR2 SQIVND (reference sequence). CDR3 length: 12 residues. DNA of the CDR3: TGTGCCAGTAGCCCAGACGGCCCTGAAGCTTTCTTT. Encoded protein: CASSPDGPEAFF.

The chain couples TRBV14 to TRBJ2-7, with D possibly matching TRBD2 (5 bases). The V end was cut by 3 bases, the J end by 10 bases, with 16 bases between. CDR1 is SGHDN, CDR2 FVKESK, per germline. The CDR3 consists of 13 residues. Here the CDR3 DNA reads TGTGCCAGCAGCCAGCTTCCGAGGGTCGGACAGTACTTC. This gives the protein CASSQLPRVGQYF.

The CDR3 loop reads CASSLDTNTEAFF. The CDR3 DNA is TGTGCCAGCAGCTTAGATACGAACACTGAAGCTTTCTTT. The chain has TRBV7-8 and TRBJ1-1; no clear D gene. The CDR3 is 13 residues long. Germline values: CDR1 SGHVS, CDR2 FQNEAQ. Trimming stripped 1 base from V and 1 base from J, with 4 bases between.

V and J are TRBV6-2 or TRBV6-3 and TRBJ1-1; perhaps TRBD1 as D (5 bases). V was clipped by 5 bases and J by 11 bases, with 15 bases between them. Germline assignment: CDR1 MNHEY and CDR2 SVGEGT. This CDR3 is built from 12 residues. The CDR3 coding sequence is TGTGCCAGCAGTAGCGGGGGACCCGGGGCTTTCTTT. Protein: CASSSGGPGAFF.

The chain has TRBV10-3 and TRBJ2-2, with D unresolved. This CDR3 contains 14 residues. Germline V gene data show CDR1 as ENHRY and CDR2 as SYGVKD. V lost 2 bases to trimming and J lost 6 bases, with 10 bases between them. The CDR3 DNA is TGTGCCATCAGTGAGGGGATTCGTCCCGGGGAGCTGTTTTTT. Translation: CAISEGIRPGELFF.

V usage is TRBV4-1 and J usage is TRBJ1-1; 8 bases align to TRBD1. V lost 3 bases to trimming and J lost 4 bases; unmatched junction nucleotides: 10. CDR1 and CDR2 from the germline V gene are MGHRA and YSYEKL. This CDR3 has 16 amino acids. The CDR3 bases are TGCGCCAGCAGCCACCCCTGGACAGGGTCGGGCACTGAAGCTTTCTTT. Encoded protein: CASSHPWTGSGTEAFF.

This clone was detected only once. The chain recombines TRBV6-5 with TRBJ1-2; D remains ambiguous. CDR3 length: 10 amino acids. Trimming took 6 bases from V and 8 from J, leaving 7 bases between them. Germline lookup yields CDR1 MNHEY and CDR2 SVGAGI. The DNA for the CDR3 is TGTGCCAGCAGCCTCGGGGGCTACACCTTC. Residues: CASSLGGYTF.

CDR3 bases: TGTGCCAGCAGCCAAGATTCGGGGGTTTACACCTTC. Amino acids: CASSQDSGVYTF. This chain connects TRBV3-1 (or the pseudogene TRBV3-2) to TRBJ1-2; possible D gene TRBD1, 5 bases. The CDR3 length is 12 residues. The V end lost 0 bases, the J end lost 11 bases, and 10 bases lay between the germline ends. The V gene's germline CDR1 is LGHDT and CDR2 YNNKEL (reference sequence).

The V call is TRBV7-2, the J call TRBJ1-2; a possible D gene is TRBD1 (6 bases). Germline assignment: CDR1 SGHTA and CDR2 FQGNSA. The V gene lost 3 bases and the J gene lost 4 bases, with 15 bases spanning the gap. This CDR3 is 15 amino acids long. The CDR3 nucleotides read TGTGCCAGCAGCTTGATGGGAGGGGGGCTCTATGGCTACACCTTC. As protein: CASSLMGGGLYGYTF.

In its sample, this clone was seen a few times. The gene calls are TRBV5-1 and TRBJ1-1; 8 bases fit TRBD1. This CDR3 is built from 14 residues. With V trimmed by 4 bases and J by 5 bases, 7 bases remained unmatched. CDR1 SGHRS and CDR2 YFSETQ come from the germline V gene. CDR3: CASSPGGGETEAFF. In DNA, the CDR3 is TGCGCCAGCAGCCCAGGGGGCGGGGAGACTGAAGCTTTCTTT.

This sequence joins TRBV5-4 and TRBJ1-1; D is unclear. The CDR3 is made up of 14 amino acids. V lost 0 bases to trimming and J lost 0 bases, with 6 bases between them. Per the germline V gene, CDR1 is SGHNT and CDR2 is YYREEE (reference sequence). CDR3 in amino acids: CASSLELLNTEAFF. CDR3 nucleotide sequence: TGTGCCAGCAGCTTGGAACTCTTGAACACTGAAGCTTTCTTT.

The V gene is TRBV30, the J gene TRBJ1-1; possible D gene TRBD1, 6 bases. V gave up 4 bases and J gave up 4 bases, with 13 bases separating them. Per germline, CDR1 GTSNPN and CDR2 SVGIG (reference sequence). The CDR3 is 13 amino acids. CDR3 in amino acids: CAWKNTGITEAFF. In DNA form, the CDR3 reads TGTGCCTGGAAAAACACAGGGATCACTGAAGCTTTCTTT.

The V and J genes are TRBV11-1 and TRBJ2-3, with 9 bases fitting TRBD2. With 2 bases clipped from V and 6 bases from J, the junction kept 6 bases outside the gene matches. Germline V CDR1 and CDR2: SGHAT, FQDESV (reference sequence). CDR3 size: 15 residues. The CDR3: CASSLSSGRLDTQYF. The CDR3 coding sequence is TGTGCCAGCAGCTTATCCAGCGGGAGGTTGGATACGCAGTATTTT. Supplemented by reference TRBV11-1 and TRBJ2-3, the full variable domain reads EAEVAQSPRYKITEKSQAVAFWCDPISGHATLYWYRQILGQGPELLVQFQDESVVDDSQLPKDRFSAERLKGVDSTLKIQPAELGDSAMYLCASSLSSGRLDTQYFGPGTRLTVL.

This clone showed up just once. The chain has TRBV30 and TRBJ1-1; D is ambiguous. CDR1 and CDR2 (germline): GTSNPN, SVGIG (reference sequence). The CDR3 length is 14 residues. V was shortened by 3 bases and J by 1 base, with 12 bases between the two germline ends. The CDR3 region has the DNA TGTGCCTGGAGGCCAGGAAGAGCGAACACTGAAGCTTTCTTT. Protein product: CAWRPGRANTEAFF.